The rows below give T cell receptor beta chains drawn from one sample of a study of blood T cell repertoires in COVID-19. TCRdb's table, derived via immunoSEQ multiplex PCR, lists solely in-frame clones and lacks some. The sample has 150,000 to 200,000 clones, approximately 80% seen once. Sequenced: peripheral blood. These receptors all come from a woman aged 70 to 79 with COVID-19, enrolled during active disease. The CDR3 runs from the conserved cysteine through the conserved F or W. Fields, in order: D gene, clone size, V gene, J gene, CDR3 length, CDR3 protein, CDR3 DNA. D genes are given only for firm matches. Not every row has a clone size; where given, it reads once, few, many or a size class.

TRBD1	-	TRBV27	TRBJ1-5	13	CASSRQGGQPQHF	TGTGCCAGCAGCCGACAGGGAGGTCAGCCCCAGCATTTT
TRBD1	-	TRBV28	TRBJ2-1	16	CASSYLGAGGPNEQFF	TGTGCCAGCAGCTACCTTGGGGCAGGGGGACCCAATGAGCAGTTCTTC
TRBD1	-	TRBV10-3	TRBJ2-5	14	CAISRNRGPETQYF	TGTGCCATCAGTCGTAACAGGGGGCCAGAGACCCAGTACTTC
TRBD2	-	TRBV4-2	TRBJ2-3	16	CASSSAGLERTDTQYF	TGTGCCAGCAGCTCAGCGGGACTAGAACGCACAGATACGCAGTATTTT
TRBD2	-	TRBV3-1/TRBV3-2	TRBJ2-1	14	CASSRTSGYNEQFF	TGTGCCAGCAGCCGGACTAGCGGGTACAATGAGCAGTTCTTC
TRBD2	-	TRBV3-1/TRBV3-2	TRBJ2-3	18	CASSLGTSGGRPTDTQYF	TGTGCCAGCAGCCTCGGGACTAGCGGGGGGCGGCCAACAGATACGCAGTATTTT
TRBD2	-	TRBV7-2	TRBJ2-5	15	CASSLPLGGKETQYF	TGTGCCAGCAGCTTACCCCTCGGGGGGAAAGAGACCCAGTACTTC
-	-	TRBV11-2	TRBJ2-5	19	CASSSGPSSPYLYQETQYF	TGTGCCAGCAGCTCAGGCCCCTCCTCCCCATACCTGTACCAAGAGACCCAGTACTTC
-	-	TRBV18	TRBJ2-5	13	CASSRDIQETQYF	TGTGCCAGCTCCCGGGACATCCAAGAGACCCAGTACTTC
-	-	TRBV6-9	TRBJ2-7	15	CASSLEGAPTYEQYF	TGTGCCAGCAGCTTGGAGGGGGCCCCAACCTACGAGCAGTACTTC
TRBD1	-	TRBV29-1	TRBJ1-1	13	CSVRGTANTEAFF	TGCAGCGTCCGTGGGACAGCGAACACTGAAGCTTTCTTT
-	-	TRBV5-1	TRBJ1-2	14	CASSLTMGGNGYTF	TGCGCCAGCAGCTTGACTATGGGGGGAAATGGCTACACCTTC
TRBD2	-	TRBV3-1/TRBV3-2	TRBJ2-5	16	CASSHRRTSGEETQYF	TGTGCCAGCAGCCACCGCCGAACTAGCGGGGAAGAGACCCAGTACTTC
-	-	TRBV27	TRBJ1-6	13	CASSSSYNSPLHF	TGTGCCAGCTCGAGCTCCTATAATTCACCCCTCCACTTT
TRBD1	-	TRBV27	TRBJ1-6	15	CATKAGTGDNSPLHF	TGTGCCACCAAAGCCGGGACAGGGGATAATTCACCCCTCCACTTT
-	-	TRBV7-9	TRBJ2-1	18	CASSLLQGSNLVYNEQFF	TGTGCCAGCAGCTTACTGCAGGGCAGTAACCTTGTCTACAATGAGCAGTTCTTC
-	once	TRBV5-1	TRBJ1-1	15	CASSPIGGVNTEAFF	TGCGCCAGCAGCCCAATCGGGGGAGTAAACACTGAAGCTTTCTTT
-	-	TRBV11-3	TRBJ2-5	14	CASSLTGQGETQYF	TGTGCCAGCAGCTTAACCGGACAAGGGGAGACCCAGTACTTC
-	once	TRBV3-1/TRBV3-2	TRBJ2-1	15	CASSQGPLRLSEQFF	TGTGCCAGCAGCCAAGGGCCCTTGAGGCTTAGTGAGCAGTTCTTC
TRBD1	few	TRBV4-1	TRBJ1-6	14	CASSEGGGGSPLHF	TGCGCCAGCAGCGAAGGAGGAGGGGGCTCACCCCTCCACTTT
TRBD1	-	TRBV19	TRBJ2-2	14	CASSGTGVTGELFF	TGTGCCAGTAGTGGGACAGGTGTTACCGGGGAGCTGTTTTTT
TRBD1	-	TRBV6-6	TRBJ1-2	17	CASSPTKLGQGNYGYTF	TGTGCCAGCAGTCCCACAAAATTAGGACAGGGAAACTATGGCTACACCTTC
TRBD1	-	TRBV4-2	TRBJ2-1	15	CASSQGTGGGNEQFF	TGTGCCAGCAGCCAGGGGACAGGGGGGGGAAATGAGCAGTTCTTC
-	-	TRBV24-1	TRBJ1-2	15	CATSEPSAKSGGYTF	TGTGCCACCAGTGAACCTTCGGCCAAGTCAGGCGGCTACACCTTC
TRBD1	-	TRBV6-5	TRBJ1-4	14	CASSYGTGGEKLFF	TGTGCCAGCAGTTACGGGACAGGCGGGGAAAAACTGTTTTTT
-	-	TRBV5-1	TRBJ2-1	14	CASTLGESYNEQFF	TGCGCCAGCACCCTGGGCGAGTCCTACAATGAGCAGTTCTTC
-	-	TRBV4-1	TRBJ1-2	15	CASSHPPGGFQGYTF	TGCGCCAGCAGCCACCCGCCGGGGGGTTTTCAAGGCTACACCTTC
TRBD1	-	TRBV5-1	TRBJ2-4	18	CASSPERGQGGPKNIQYF	TGCGCCAGCAGCCCCGAGAGAGGACAGGGCGGGCCCAAAAACATTCAGTACTTC
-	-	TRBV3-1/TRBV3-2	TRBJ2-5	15	CASSQGSAYQETQYF	TGTGCCAGCAGCCAAGGGTCTGCGTACCAAGAGACCCAGTACTTC
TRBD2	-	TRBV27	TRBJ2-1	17	CASSGGTTSGGNNEQFF	TGTGCCAGCAGTGGGGGCACGACTAGCGGGGGAAACAATGAGCAGTTCTTC
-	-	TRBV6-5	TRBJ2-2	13	CASSYSKTGELFF	TGTGCCAGCAGTTACTCCAAAACCGGGGAGCTGTTTTTT
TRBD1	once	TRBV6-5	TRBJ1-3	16	CASSYDRGQGGNTIYF	TGTGCCAGCAGTTACGACAGGGGGCAGGGTGGAAACACCATATATTTT
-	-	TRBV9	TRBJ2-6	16	CASSVVPVSGANVLTF	TGTGCCAGCAGCGTAGTACCGGTTTCTGGGGCCAACGTCCTGACTTTC
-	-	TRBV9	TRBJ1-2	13	CASSVPGDYGYTF	TGTGCCAGCAGCGTCCCGGGGGACTATGGCTACACCTTC
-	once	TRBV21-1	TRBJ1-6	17	CASTTEPSGHHNSPLHF	TGTGCCAGCACCACTGAGCCCTCGGGACATCATAATTCACCCCTCCACTTT
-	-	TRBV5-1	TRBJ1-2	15	CASSPGTTSPHGYTF	TGCGCCAGCAGTCCCGGGACAACGAGCCCCCATGGCTACACCTTC
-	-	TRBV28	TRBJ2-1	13	CASNPPEEDEQFF	TGTGCCAGCAACCCCCCGGAGGAGGATGAGCAGTTCTTC
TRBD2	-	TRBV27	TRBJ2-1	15	CASSPRLAGVGGQFF	TGTGCCAGCAGTCCGCGACTAGCGGGGGTAGGTGGGCAGTTCTTC
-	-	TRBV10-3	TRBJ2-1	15	CAISEQGGSYNEQFF	TGTGCCATCAGTGAACAGGGGGGGTCCTACAATGAGCAGTTCTTC
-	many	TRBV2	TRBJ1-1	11	CASSPVTEAFF	TGTGCCAGCAGTCCTGTCACTGAAGCTTTCTTT
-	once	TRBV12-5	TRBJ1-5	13	CASGLTEDQPQHF	TGTGCTAGTGGTTTGACCGAGGATCAGCCCCAGCATTTT
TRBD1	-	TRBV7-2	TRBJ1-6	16	CASSSRTGAQDSPLHF	TGTGCCAGCAGCTCAAGGACAGGGGCCCAGGATTCACCCCTCCACTTT
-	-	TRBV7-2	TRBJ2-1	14	CASSLSLGEDEQFF	TGTGCCAGCAGCTTAAGTTTAGGGGAAGATGAGCAGTTCTTC
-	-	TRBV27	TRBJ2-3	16	CASSEYRATTTDTQYF	TGTGCCAGCAGTGAGTACAGGGCTACCACCACAGATACGCAGTATTTT
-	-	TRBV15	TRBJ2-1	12	CATSRDLGAEFF	TGTGCCACCAGCAGAGATTTGGGGGCTGAGTTCTTC
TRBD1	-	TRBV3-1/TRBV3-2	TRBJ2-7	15	CASSQDDRGLYEQYF	TGTGCCAGCAGCCAAGATGACAGGGGGCTCTACGAGCAGTACTTC
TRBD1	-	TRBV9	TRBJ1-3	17	CASSVGDRGVGGNTIYF	TGTGCCAGCAGCGTAGGGGACAGGGGTGTCGGTGGAAACACCATATATTTT
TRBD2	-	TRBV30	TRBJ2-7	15	CAWRREPSPSYEQYF	TGTGCCTGGAGGCGGGAGCCGTCCCCTTCCTACGAGCAGTACTTC
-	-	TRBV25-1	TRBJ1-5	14	CASSAGDVRQPQHF	TGTGCCAGCAGCGCCGGGGATGTAAGGCAGCCCCAGCATTTT
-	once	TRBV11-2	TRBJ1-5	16	CASSLLAGAPDQPQHF	TGTGCCAGCAGCTTATTAGCAGGGGCCCCAGATCAGCCCCAGCATTTT